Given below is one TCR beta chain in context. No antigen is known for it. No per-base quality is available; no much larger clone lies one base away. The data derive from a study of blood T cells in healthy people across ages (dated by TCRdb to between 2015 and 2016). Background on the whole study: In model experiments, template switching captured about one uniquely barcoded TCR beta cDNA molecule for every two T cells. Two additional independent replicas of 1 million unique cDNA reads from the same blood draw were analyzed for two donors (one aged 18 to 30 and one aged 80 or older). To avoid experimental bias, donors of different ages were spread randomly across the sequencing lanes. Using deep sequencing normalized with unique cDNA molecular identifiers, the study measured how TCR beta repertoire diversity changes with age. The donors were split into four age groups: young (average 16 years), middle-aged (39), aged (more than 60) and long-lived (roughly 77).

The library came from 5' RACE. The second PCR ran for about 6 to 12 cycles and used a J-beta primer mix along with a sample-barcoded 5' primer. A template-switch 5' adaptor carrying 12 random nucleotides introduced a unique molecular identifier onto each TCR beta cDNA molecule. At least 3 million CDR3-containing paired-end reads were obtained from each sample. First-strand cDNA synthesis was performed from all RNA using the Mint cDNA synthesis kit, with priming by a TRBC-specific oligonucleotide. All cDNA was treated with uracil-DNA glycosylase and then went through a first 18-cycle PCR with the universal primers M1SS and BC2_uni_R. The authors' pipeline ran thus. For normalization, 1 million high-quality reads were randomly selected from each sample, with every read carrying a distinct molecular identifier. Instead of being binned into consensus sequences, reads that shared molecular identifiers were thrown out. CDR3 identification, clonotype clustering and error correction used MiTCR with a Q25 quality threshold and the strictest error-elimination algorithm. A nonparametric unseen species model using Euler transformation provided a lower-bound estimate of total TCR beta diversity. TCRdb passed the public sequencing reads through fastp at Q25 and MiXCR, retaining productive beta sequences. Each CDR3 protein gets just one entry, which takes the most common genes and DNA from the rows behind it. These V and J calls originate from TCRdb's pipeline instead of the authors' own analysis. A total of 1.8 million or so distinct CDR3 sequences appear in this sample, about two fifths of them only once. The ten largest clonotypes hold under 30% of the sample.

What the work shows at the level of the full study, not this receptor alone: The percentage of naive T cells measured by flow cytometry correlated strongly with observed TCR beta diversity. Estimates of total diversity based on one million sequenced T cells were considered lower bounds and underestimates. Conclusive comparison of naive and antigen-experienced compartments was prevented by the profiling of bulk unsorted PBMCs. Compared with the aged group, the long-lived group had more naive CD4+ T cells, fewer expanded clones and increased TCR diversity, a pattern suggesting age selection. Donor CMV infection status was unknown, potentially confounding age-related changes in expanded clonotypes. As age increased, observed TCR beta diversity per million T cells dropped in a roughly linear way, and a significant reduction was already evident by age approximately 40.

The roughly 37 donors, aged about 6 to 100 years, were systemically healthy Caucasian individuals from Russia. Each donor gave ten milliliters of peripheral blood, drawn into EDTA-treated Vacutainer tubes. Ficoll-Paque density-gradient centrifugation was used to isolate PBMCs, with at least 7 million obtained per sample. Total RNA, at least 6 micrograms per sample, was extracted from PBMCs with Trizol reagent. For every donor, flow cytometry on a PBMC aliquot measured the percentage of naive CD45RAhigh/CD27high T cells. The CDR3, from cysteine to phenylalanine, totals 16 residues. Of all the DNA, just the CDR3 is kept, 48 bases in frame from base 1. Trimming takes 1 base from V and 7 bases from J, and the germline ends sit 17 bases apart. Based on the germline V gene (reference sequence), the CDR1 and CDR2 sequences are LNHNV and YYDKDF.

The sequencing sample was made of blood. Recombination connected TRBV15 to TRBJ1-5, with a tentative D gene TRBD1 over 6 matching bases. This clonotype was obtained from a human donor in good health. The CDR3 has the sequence CATSRGAQGNGQPQHF. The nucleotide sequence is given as TGTGCCACCAGCAGAGGGGCACAGGGAAACGGCCAGCCCCAGCATTTT.